Below are 27 T cell receptor beta chains sequenced from a single sample in a study of blood T cell repertoires in COVID-19 (dated by TCRdb to about 2020). The library was generated by the immunoSEQ multiplex PCR assay. TCRdb stores this immuneACCESS table with in-frame sequences only. Part of the clones is absent; in the studies checked, under half of the shortfall reflects unresolved V genes, and no reason is known for the rest. The sample data list about 250,000 clones, and 65% to 85% of these were observed just once. Roughly 3.2% of the sample is in the top ten clones. The sample comprised PBMCs or T cells enriched from blood (not recorded which). Receptors originate from a middle-aged man who had recovered from COVID-19.

The gene calls are TRBV4-2 and TRBJ2-5; maybe TRBD1 (5 bases). CDR1 LGHNA and CDR2 YNFKEQ come from the germline V gene. Trimming removed 2 bases at V and 2 bases at J, with 6 bases between. CDR3 length: 13 amino acids. Here the CDR3 DNA reads TGTGCCAGCAGCCAAAGACAGCAAGAGACCCAGTACTTC. Its protein product is CASSQRQQETQYF.

The chain uses TRBV5-1 and TRBJ1-1, with a tentative D call TRBD1 (5 bases). From germline, CDR1 is SGHRS and CDR2 YFSETQ. With 3 bases removed from V and 1 base from J, the gap between germline ends came to 10 bases. The CDR3 has 14 amino acids. The CDR3 loop reads CASSWTTGNTEAFF. The DNA for the CDR3 is TGCGCCAGCAGCTGGACAACAGGGAACACTGAAGCTTTCTTT.

In its sample, this clone was seen a few times. The rearrangement uses TRBV7-9 and TRBJ2-6, with TRBD1 matching 7 bases. The J segment lost 0 bases and the V segment lost 5 bases, leaving 7 bases of the junction unmatched. In germline, CDR1 is SEHNR, CDR2 FQNEAQ (reference sequence). This CDR3 has 17 residues. DNA of the CDR3: TGTGCCAGCAGCCGGGACAGCCCTGACTCTGGGGCCAACGTCCTGACTTTC. Residues: CASSRDSPDSGANVLTF.

The chain joins TRBV11-2 to TRBJ2-3; D gene unclear. Per germline, CDR1 SGHAT and CDR2 FQNNGV. With 5 bases removed from V and 7 bases from J, the gap between germline ends came to 13 bases. There are 13 residues in the CDR3. CDR3 DNA sequence: TGTGCCAGCAGCCGAGAAGCTTCCAATACGCAGTATTTT. This translates into CASSREASNTQYF.

The CDR3 sequence is CASSLDRGGSEAFF. The CDR3, as DNA: TGTGCCAGCTCATTGGACAGGGGAGGGTCTGAAGCTTTCTTT. The chain employs TRBV18 and TRBJ1-1; 9 bases align to TRBD1. From germline, CDR1 is KGHSH and CDR2 LQKENI. This CDR3 has 14 amino acids. Germline trimming cut 5 bases from V and 6 bases from J; bases unmatched to any gene: 7.

This chain uses TRBV9 with TRBJ1-2; D call uncertain. Germline assignment: CDR1 SGDLS and CDR2 YYNGEE. Trimming shortened V by 4 bases and J by 8 bases, and 18 bases separated the two germline ends. The CDR3 consists of 14 residues. CDR3 amino acids: CASSPRLNGLGYTF. CDR3 coding DNA: TGTGCCAGCAGCCCCAGGTTAAACGGTTTGGGCTACACCTTC.

The V and J genes are TRBV7-9 and TRBJ1-6, with D possibly being TRBD1 (6 bases). This CDR3 is 15 amino acids long. Germline CDR1 SEHNR, CDR2 FQNEAQ (reference sequence). Deletions cut 4 bases from V and 4 bases from J, with 11 bases between. CDR3 residues: CASSWGTSYNSPLHF. In nucleotides, the CDR3 is TGTGCCAGCAGCTGGGGGACAAGTTATAATTCACCCCTCCACTTT.

J is TRBJ1-1 and V is TRBV4-1; D gene unclear. With 0 bases removed from V and 7 bases from J, the gap between germline ends came to 12 bases. CDR3 size: 14 residues. The germline V gene has CDR1 MGHRA and CDR2 YSYEKL. CDR3 residues: CASSQDSRILEAFF. CDR3 nucleotides: TGCGCCAGCAGCCAAGACAGCAGGATCCTTGAAGCTTTCTTT.

The rearrangement joins TRBV5-6 to TRBJ1-5; 7 bases are a match to TRBD1. The J segment lost 3 bases and the V segment lost 1 base, leaving 7 bases of the junction unmatched. The CDR3 contains 16 residues. The V gene's germline CDR1 is SGHDT and CDR2 YYEEEE. The CDR3 spells CASSLRQGSTNQPQHF. The CDR3 DNA reads TGTGCCAGCAGCTTGCGACAGGGCTCTACCAATCAGCCCCAGCATTTT.

The chain joins TRBV30 to TRBJ2-7; TRBD2 matches 8 bases. The CDR3 is 14 residues long. Germline-derived CDR1 and CDR2 are GTSNPN and SVGIG (reference sequence). V lost 5 bases and J lost 3; bases outside the gene matches: 9. The CDR3 DNA reads TGTGCCTGGGCTTTCGGCGGGGGGTTCTACGAGCAGTACTTC. Translation: CAWAFGGGFYEQYF.

CDR3 in amino acids: CASSLAGSGGPYEQYF. The CDR3 DNA follows: TGTGCCAGCAGCTTAGCAGGATCCGGGGGGCCCTACGAGCAGTACTTC. This chain links TRBV7-3 with TRBJ2-7, with a weak D call TRBD2 (7 bases). In germline, CDR1 is SGHTA, CDR2 FQGTGA. CDR3 length: 16 residues. Trimming left V 2 bases short and J 2 bases short, with 16 bases between.

This clone was seen only once. The chain combines TRBV4-1 with TRBJ1-5, with TRBD1 matching 9 bases. Germline V lookup: CDR1 MGHRA, CDR2 YSYEKL. CDR3 length equals 16 residues. The V segment lost 4 bases and the J segment 3 bases; nucleotides outside the gene matches: 7. DNA of the CDR3: TGCGCCAGCAGCCCACAGGGGGCCCTTACCAATCAGCCCCAGCATTTT. Its protein product is CASSPQGALTNQPQHF.

This chain uses TRBV5-5 with TRBJ1-5; D not resolved. Looked up from germline, CDR1 is SGHKS and CDR2 is YYEKEE (reference sequence). This CDR3 is built from 15 residues. Trimming took off 0 bases at V and 2 bases at J, with 9 bases between the two ends. CDR3 nucleotide sequence: TGTGCCAGCAGCTTGGCTAATATTGGCAATCAGCCCCAGCATTTT. Translation gives CASSLANIGNQPQHF.

This clone was observed a single time. This chain uses TRBV28 with TRBJ2-1, with 12 bases aligning to TRBD2. Germline CDR1 MDHEN, CDR2 SYDVKM. The CDR3 has 13 amino acids. Trimming took 7 bases from V and 10 from J; bases not matched to a gene: 5. CDR3 region: CASKSSGREEQFF. DNA for the CDR3: TGTGCCAGCAAGTCTAGCGGGAGGGAAGAGCAGTTCTTC. The whole variable domain, filled in from reference TRBV28 and TRBJ2-1, reads DVKVTQSSRYLVKRTGEKVFLECVQDMDHENMFWYRQDPGLGLRLIYFSYDVKMKEKGDIPEGYSVSREKKERFSLILESASTNQTSMYLCASKSSGREEQFFGPGTRLTVL.

This clone was observed once. The J gene is TRBJ1-6, the V gene TRBV9; D is ambiguous. Trimming pared 0 bases from V and 10 bases from J, leaving 11 bases between. The CDR3 is 14 amino acids. Germline V gene sequence: CDR1 SGDLS, CDR2 YYNGEE. DNA of the CDR3: TGTGCCAGCAGCGTAGCGTCCCCTGGCTCACCCCTCCACTTT. This encodes CASSVASPGSPLHF.

This clone was found many times. The J gene is TRBJ2-7, the V gene TRBV7-2; 9 positions agree with TRBD2. Germline V CDR1 and CDR2: SGHTA, FQGNSA. Trimming took 1 base from V and 7 from J; bases not matched to a gene: 8. This CDR3 contains 15 residues. In DNA, the CDR3 is TGTGCCAGCAGCTTAGTCGGCCGGCGGGAGGGGGAGCAGTACTTC. This gives the protein CASSLVGRREGEQYF.

The V and J genes are TRBV12-3 or TRBV12-4 and TRBJ1-2, with D possibly being TRBD1 (5 bases). The CDR3 has 12 amino acids. Between the trimmed V and J ends, which lost 7 bases and 7 bases, there was a span of 13 bases. The CDR3 DNA is TGTGCCAGCAAAAGCAGGGCTGGTGGCTACACCTTC. Its protein is CASKSRAGGYTF.

V usage is TRBV19 and J usage is TRBJ1-5; no definite D call. Germline loops: CDR1 LNHDA, CDR2 SQIVND (reference sequence). V lost 5 bases, J lost 6 bases, and 14 bases lay in between. The CDR3 runs to 14 residues. CDR3 sequence (DNA): TGTGCCAGTAGTCTCAGGCTTCGGGGTCAGCCCCAGCATTTT. It is translated as CASSLRLRGQPQHF.

The chain joins TRBV28 to TRBJ1-2; TRBD1 aligns across 7 bases. Unmatched junction bases numbered 3, after V lost 6 bases and J lost 2 bases. CDR3 length: 13 amino acids. Germline CDR1 MDHEN, CDR2 SYDVKM. In nucleotides, the CDR3 is TGTGCCAGCAGGACACAGGGGAACTATGGCTACACCTTC. Translation gives CASRTQGNYGYTF.

This chain joins TRBV11-2 and TRBJ2-7; D is perhaps TRBD2 (6 bases). The germline CDR1 and CDR2 sequences are SGHAT and FQNNGV. V lost 0 bases, J lost 2 bases, and 14 bases lay in between. The CDR3 extends over 16 amino acids. DNA for the CDR3: TGTGCCAGCAGCTTAGAGGGGCGGGATATCACCTACGAGCAGTACTTC. Its translation is CASSLEGRDITYEQYF.

This clone was seen once. The chain links TRBV3-1 (or the pseudogene TRBV3-2) to TRBJ1-1, with 7 bases matching TRBD1. This CDR3 is built from 15 residues. The junction had 9 bases not matched to a gene; V was cut back by 4 bases and J by 4 bases. Germline CDR1 reads LGHDT; CDR2 reads YNNKEL (reference sequence). CDR3: CASSPRTGGITEAFF. The CDR3 coding sequence is TGTGCCAGCAGCCCGAGGACAGGAGGGATCACTGAAGCTTTCTTT.

J is TRBJ2-2 and V is TRBV5-8, with D possibly TRBD1 on 5 matching bases. The germline V gene has CDR1 SGHTS and CDR2 YDEGEE. The CDR3 is 16 residues long. Trimming left V 3 bases short and J 6 bases short, with 18 bases between. The CDR3 sequence is CASSWLGLRRPGELFF. CDR3 DNA sequence: TGTGCCAGCAGCTGGTTGGGGCTGCGTAGGCCCGGGGAGCTGTTTTTT.

This clone was seen once. The gene calls are TRBV7-6 and TRBJ1-5; 8 nucleotides align to TRBD1. CDR3 length: 15 residues. The V segment lost 4 bases and the J segment 2 bases; nucleotides outside the gene matches: 4. Germline lookup yields CDR1 SGHVS and CDR2 FNYEAQ. CDR3 in amino acids: CASSSQDRGNQPQHF. CDR3 sequence (DNA): TGTGCCAGCAGCTCCCAGGACAGGGGCAATCAGCCCCAGCATTTT.

This sequence joins TRBV19 and TRBJ1-5, with TRBD1 identical over 12 bases. V was clipped by 5 bases and J by 4 bases; unmatched bases: 9. From germline, CDR1 is LNHDA and CDR2 SQIVND (reference sequence). This CDR3 is 17 amino acids long. CDR3 residues: CASSFRPGQGANQPQHF. The CDR3 DNA follows: TGTGCCAGTAGTTTCCGACCGGGACAGGGGGCAAATCAGCCCCAGCATTTT. Full variable domain (missing parts from reference TRBV19 and TRBJ1-5): DGGITQSPKYLFRKEGQNVTLSCEQNLNHDAMYWYRQDPGQGLRLIYYSQIVNDFQKGDIAEGYSVSREKKESFPLTVTSAQKNPTAFYLCASSFRPGQGANQPQHFGDGTRLSIL.

The chain is built from TRBV28 and TRBJ2-2; maybe TRBD2 (5 bases). CDR1 and CDR2 from the germline V gene are MDHEN and SYDVKM. This CDR3 contains 15 residues. Trimming stripped 0 bases from V and 3 bases from J, with 8 bases between. The CDR3 DNA is TGTGCCAGCAGTTTATGGTCCGGGGACACCGGGGAGCTGTTTTTT. Translating gives CASSLWSGDTGELFF.

The chain joins TRBV7-2 to TRBJ1-6; D gene uncertain. V lost 0 bases and J lost 15, with 21 bases in between. The CDR3 extends over 16 amino acids. Germline CDR1 SGHTA, CDR2 FQGNSA. CDR3 sequence (DNA): TGTGCCAGCAGCTTAGCTGAGGGCAGCCCGCTATCTCTCCTCCACTTT. As protein: CASSLAEGSPLSLLHF.

As for this clone: At the DNA level, this CDR3 is encoded by other sequences in the same sample as well. CDR3 loop: CASSSGNSPLHF. DNA for the CDR3: TGTGCCAGCAGCTCCGGTAATTCACCCCTCCACTTT. The chain combines TRBV7-3 with TRBJ1-6; D ambiguous. There are 12 residues in the CDR3. With 4 bases removed from V and 6 bases from J, the gap between germline ends came to 4 bases. Germline V CDR1 and CDR2: SGHTA, FQGTGA.